The next 31 T cell receptor beta chains were all read from a single sample in a study of blood T cell repertoires in COVID-19. TCRdb's table, derived via immunoSEQ multiplex PCR, lists solely in-frame clones and lacks some. The profile covers roughly 190,000 clones, with roughly nine tenths appearing a single time and approximately 2.1% taken by the ten largest. Input material: PBMCs or T cells enriched from blood (not recorded which). The receptors here all came from a woman in her twenties or thirties who had recovered from COVID-19.

This sequence joins TRBV3-1 (or the pseudogene TRBV3-2) and TRBJ1-1; D perhaps matches TRBD1 (6 bases). CDR1 and CDR2 (germline): LGHDT, YNNKEL (reference sequence). The V gene lost 10 bases and the J gene lost 1 base, with 13 bases spanning the gap. This CDR3 is 13 amino acids long. In nucleotides, the CDR3 is TGTGCCACCCGTCGGGGGGCGAACACTGAAGCTTTCTTT. Its protein product is CATRRGANTEAFF.

V and J are TRBV7-3 and TRBJ2-1; TRBD2 aligns across 9 bases. Per the germline V gene, CDR1 is SGHTA and CDR2 is FQGTGA. The J segment lost 9 bases and the V segment lost 4 bases, leaving 4 bases of the junction unmatched. This CDR3 is built from 13 residues. The DNA for the CDR3 is TGTGCCAGCAGCTCGACTAGCGGCTTTGAGCAGTTCTTC. As protein: CASSSTSGFEQFF.

The chain carries TRBV6-1 and TRBJ1-1, with a tentative D call TRBD1 (5 bases). V was clipped by 7 bases and J by 6 bases, with 15 bases between them. Germline V gene lookup returns CDR1 MNHNS and CDR2 SASEGT. The CDR3 has 13 residues. The CDR3 protein is CASTLGQGAEAFF. The CDR3 nucleotides are TGTGCCAGCACCCTCGGGCAGGGCGCTGAAGCTTTCTTT.

This clone was recorded a few times. The chain links TRBV27 to TRBJ2-7, with a tentative D call TRBD2 (5 bases). The CDR3 spans 13 residues. Germline V gives CDR1 MNHEY, CDR2 SMNVEV (reference sequence). V dropped 2 bases and J dropped 4 bases, with 9 bases sitting between them. The CDR3 loop reads CASSLDYSYEQYF. CDR3 in DNA: TGTGCCAGCAGTTTAGACTACTCGTACGAGCAGTACTTC.

The chain employs TRBV7-6 and TRBJ2-4; 10 bases map to TRBD1. After removal of 2 bases from V and 2 bases from J, the junction contained 9 bases not matched to a gene. Germline CDR1 and CDR2: SGHVS and FNYEAQ. This CDR3 has 18 residues. The CDR3 spells CASSLRPGQGSPKNIQYF. The CDR3 bases are TGTGCCAGCAGCTTAAGACCGGGACAGGGGTCCCCCAAAAACATTCAGTACTTC.

On this clone: Other nucleotide sequences from this sample produce the same CDR3. The gene calls are TRBV15 and TRBJ1-1, with a possible D match to TRBD1 (6 bases). The CDR3 contains 13 residues. Germline V gene lookup returns CDR1 LNHNV and CDR2 YYDKDF (reference sequence). The V and J ends lost 3 bases and 4 bases respectively, with 9 bases between them. CDR3 DNA sequence: TGTGCCACCAGCAGGAGGGGGGGCACTGAAGCTTTCTTT. It codes for CATSRRGGTEAFF.

J is TRBJ2-5 and V is TRBV11-3; the D gene is possibly TRBD2 (6 bases). The CDR3 has 14 amino acids. Germline CDR1 reads SGHNT; CDR2 reads YENEEA. Trimming took 3 bases from V and 3 from J, leaving 11 bases between them. The CDR3 nucleotides read TGTGCCAGCAGCTTCTCAATAGCGGAAGAGACCCAGTACTTC. Its protein product is CASSFSIAEETQYF.

This rearrangement joins TRBV6-5 to TRBJ1-1, with D tentatively TRBD1 (5 bases). CDR3 length: 14 amino acids. From germline, CDR1 is MNHEY and CDR2 SVGAGI. The ends were cut back, 0 bases at V and 3 bases at J, with 8 bases in the middle. The CDR3 loop is CASSYSGGYTEAFF. In nucleotides, the CDR3 is TGTGCCAGCAGTTACTCCGGGGGGTACACTGAAGCTTTCTTT.

This clone is a singleton in its sample. V is TRBV28 and J is TRBJ1-6; no definite D call. CDR1 MDHEN and CDR2 SYDVKM come from the germline V gene. This CDR3 comprises 15 residues. V lost 6 bases and J lost 2, with 11 bases in between. CDR3 residues: CASSTTRPYNSPLHF. The CDR3 coding sequence is TGTGCCAGCAGCACTACACGGCCCTATAATTCACCCCTCCACTTT.

The count of this clone is one. The chain links TRBV6-2 or TRBV6-3 to TRBJ1-1; no definite D call. The germline CDR1 and CDR2 sequences are MNHEY and SVGEGT. CDR3 length equals 13 residues. The germline V and J ends were trimmed by 6 bases and 1 base, with 9 bases remaining between them. Written as DNA, the CDR3 is TGTGCCAGCAGCTTTACAGAGAACACTGAAGCTTTCTTT. Residues: CASSFTENTEAFF.

The chain combines TRBV28 with TRBJ2-2; TRBD2 agrees at 9 bases. The V and J ends lost 4 bases and 5 bases, in that order; junction bases with no gene match: 8. The CDR3 extends over 16 amino acids. Germline V gene sequence: CDR1 MDHEN, CDR2 SYDVKM. Written as DNA, the CDR3 is TGTGCCAGCAGTTCGGACCTAGCGGGATTAACCGGGGAGCTGTTTTTT. Its translation: CASSSDLAGLTGELFF.

The gene calls are TRBV7-3 and TRBJ2-1; D is unresolved. V lost 5 bases and J 1 base, leaving 15 bases between the germline ends. This CDR3 spans 16 amino acids. From germline, CDR1 is SGHTA and CDR2 FQGTGA. The CDR3 nucleotides read TGTGCCAGCAGCCCCCTCGGCAGCGAATCCTACAATGAGCAGTTCTTC. This translates into CASSPLGSESYNEQFF. Full variable domain (missing parts from reference TRBV7-3 and TRBJ2-1): GAGVSQTPSNKVTEKGKYVELRCDPISGHTALYWYRQSLGQGPEFLIYFQGTGAADDSGLPNDRFFAVRPEGSVSTLKIQRTERGDSAVYLCASSPLGSESYNEQFFGPGTRLTVL.

The chain combines TRBV7-9 with TRBJ2-1; 10 nucleotides match TRBD1. Germline values: CDR1 SEHNR, CDR2 FQNEAQ (reference sequence). V dropped 3 bases and J dropped 7; count of bases not matched to a gene: 3. CDR3 size: 14 residues. The CDR3 loop reads CASSFRTGGNEQFF. CDR3 in DNA: TGTGCCAGCAGCTTTAGGACAGGGGGAAATGAGCAGTTCTTC.

V gene TRBV7-9 combines with J gene TRBJ1-5; 8 bases are shared with TRBD1. CDR3 length equals 17 residues. Trimming cost V 5 bases and J 4 bases; bases outside gene matches: 13. Germline V gives CDR1 SEHNR, CDR2 FQNEAQ (reference sequence). This chain's CDR3 is CASSTPPGGSGNQPQHF. The CDR3 bases are TGTGCCAGCAGCACTCCTCCAGGGGGCTCAGGTAATCAGCCCCAGCATTTT. Full variable domain (remainder filled in from reference TRBV7-9 and TRBJ1-5): DTGVSQNPRHKITKRGQNVTFRCDPISEHNRLYWYRQTLGQGPEFLTYFQNEAQLEKSRLLSDRFSAERPKGSFSTLEIQRTEQGDSAMYLCASSTPPGGSGNQPQHFGDGTRLSIL.

The chain uses TRBV21-1 and TRBJ1-2; the table calls TRBD1, which could not be checked here. TRBV21-1 is shown as a pseudogene. This CDR3 comprises 15 residues. The CDR3 DNA is TGTGCCAGCAGCACCCGACAGGCTCCTAACTATGGCTACACCTTC. Translation: CASSTRQAPNYGYTF.

The rearrangement joins TRBV14 to TRBJ1-2; perhaps TRBD1 as D (6 bases). Trimming removed 1 base at V and 4 bases at J, with 10 bases between. The CDR3 has 14 residues. Germline lookup yields CDR1 SGHDN and CDR2 FVKESK. The CDR3 loop reads CASSQVRTVYGYTF. CDR3 coding DNA: TGTGCCAGCAGCCAAGTGAGGACAGTCTATGGCTACACCTTC.

Here the CDR3 reads CASTATGTARTGELFF. The CDR3 bases are TGTGCCAGTACCGCAACCGGGACAGCTCGTACCGGGGAGCTGTTTTTT. The chain is built from TRBV19 and TRBJ2-2; 7 bases line up with TRBD1. Trimming at V came to 7 bases and at J to 5 bases, leaving 13 bases not matched to a gene. The CDR3 is made up of 16 amino acids. Germline V lookup: CDR1 LNHDA, CDR2 SQIVND (reference sequence).

This rearrangement joins TRBV5-4 to TRBJ2-3; TRBD2 matches at 7 bases. This CDR3 is 16 amino acids long. With 0 bases clipped from V and 0 bases from J, the junction kept 4 bases outside the gene matches. Germline V gene sequence: CDR1 SGHNT, CDR2 YYREEE (reference sequence). DNA for the CDR3: TGTGCCAGCAGCTTGGGACTAGCCCTTAGCACAGATACGCAGTATTTT. This encodes CASSLGLALSTDTQYF.

The CDR3 protein is CASSSGLGETQYF. Here the CDR3 DNA reads TGTGCCAGCAGCTCAGGCCTTGGAGAGACCCAGTACTTC. This sequence joins TRBV11-2 and TRBJ2-5, with D uncertain. Germline V lookup: CDR1 SGHAT, CDR2 FQNNGV. This CDR3 has 13 amino acids. V was pared by 4 bases and J by 4 bases, with 10 bases between.

The chain employs TRBV9 and TRBJ1-2; D may be TRBD1 (5 bases). The CDR3 consists of 15 residues. Germline values: CDR1 SGDLS, CDR2 YYNGEE. The V gene lost 0 bases and the J gene lost 4 bases, with 13 bases spanning the gap. The CDR3, as DNA: TGTGCCAGCAGCGTAGCGACAGTTAAAAGCTATGGCTACACCTTC. Translating it yields CASSVATVKSYGYTF. Full variable domain (rest looked up from reference TRBV9 and TRBJ1-2): DSGVTQTPKHLITATGQRVTLRCSPRSGDLSVYWYQQSLDQGLQFLIQYYNGEERAKGNILERFSAQQFPDLHSELNLSSLELGDSALYFCASSVATVKSYGYTFGSGTRLTVV.

V usage is TRBV25-1 and J usage is TRBJ1-1; 10 nucleotides line up with TRBD1. The CDR3 covers 16 residues. Germline values: CDR1 MGHDK, CDR2 SYGVNS. V shed 1 base, J shed 4 bases, and the junction held 6 bases outside the gene matches. Here the CDR3 reads CASSESRTGGTTEAFF. Here the CDR3 DNA reads TGTGCCAGCAGTGAATCGAGGACAGGGGGTACCACTGAAGCTTTCTTT.

The chain has TRBV4-1 and TRBJ1-1; 8 nucleotides agree with TRBD1. The germline gives CDR1 MGHRA, CDR2 YSYEKL. The CDR3 is 15 amino acids. J lost 6 bases, V lost 4 bases, and 10 bases had no gene match. The CDR3 DNA reads TGCGCCAGCAGCCCACGGGACAGGAGTGCCGCTGAAGCTTTCTTT. It is translated as CASSPRDRSAAEAFF.

This clone was observed once. Different DNA sequences within this sample yield the same CDR3. V and J are TRBV7-9 and TRBJ1-5; TRBD1 is a possible D gene (5 bases). This CDR3 region has 15 residues. Per germline, CDR1 SEHNR and CDR2 FQNEAQ (reference sequence). Trimming took 3 bases from V and 1 from J, leaving 10 bases between them. CDR3: CASSFGGVSNQPQHF. As DNA, the CDR3 is TGTGCCAGCAGCTTTGGAGGGGTCAGCAATCAGCCCCAGCATTTT.

In DNA, the CDR3 is TGTGCCAGCTCGTGGACAGGGCTCACTGAAGCTTTCTTT. Translated: CASSWTGLTEAFF. This chain connects TRBV7-9 to TRBJ1-1; 8 bases map to TRBD1. Germline-derived CDR1 and CDR2 are SEHNR and FQNEAQ (reference sequence). Trimming took 8 bases from V and 4 from J; bases not matched to a gene: 6. This CDR3 contains 13 residues.

As for this clone: The same CDR3 is also encoded by other DNA sequences in this sample. The CDR3 nucleotides are TGTGCCAGCAGTTTAAGACAGAGCTATGGCTACACCTTC. Translating it yields CASSLRQSYGYTF. The J gene is TRBJ1-2, the V gene TRBV27, with a tentative D call TRBD1 (5 bases). Trimming shortened V by 2 bases and J by 4 bases, and 8 bases separated the two germline ends. The CDR3 is made up of 13 amino acids. Germline V gene sequence: CDR1 MNHEY, CDR2 SMNVEV (reference sequence).

V usage is TRBV13 and J usage is TRBJ1-1, with a possible D match to TRBD1 (5 bases). Per the germline V gene, CDR1 is PRHDT and CDR2 is FYEKMQ (reference sequence). This CDR3 has 13 amino acids. V gave up 10 bases and J gave up 6 bases, with 18 bases separating them. DNA for the CDR3: TGTGCCACCGCGAGGGAGTGGGACTCTGAAGCTTTCTTT. Protein sequence: CATAREWDSEAFF.

This clone appeared a single time. The chain joins TRBV19 to TRBJ1-3; 8 bases map to TRBD1. This CDR3 contains 18 residues. V lost 6 bases to trimming and J lost 1 base; unmatched junction nucleotides: 14. Germline-derived CDR1 and CDR2 are LNHDA and SQIVND (reference sequence). CDR3 loop: CASSTGGTGFPSGNTIYF. CDR3 in DNA: TGTGCCAGTAGCACCGGGGGGACAGGTTTCCCTTCTGGAAACACCATATATTTT.

CDR3 amino acids: CASGGGTDTQYF. In DNA form, the CDR3 reads TGCGCCAGCGGGGGGGGCACAGATACGCAGTATTTT. The gene calls are TRBV29-1 and TRBJ2-3; 10 nucleotides line up with TRBD2. Per the germline V gene, CDR1 is SQVTM and CDR2 is ANQGSEA. The length of the CDR3 is 12 residues.

The J gene is TRBJ1-2, the V gene TRBV19, with 7 bases identical to TRBD1. Germline CDR1 LNHDA, CDR2 SQIVND (reference sequence). The V and J ends lost 5 bases and 8 bases, in that order; junction bases with no gene match: 5. The CDR3 totals 12 residues. CDR3 in amino acids: CASSSGQEGYTF. CDR3 in DNA: TGTGCCAGTAGTTCTGGACAGGAGGGCTACACCTTC.

This clone has just one count. The gene calls are TRBV9 and TRBJ2-5; D might be TRBD2 (5 bases). CDR1 is SGDLS and CDR2 is YYNGEE in the germline V gene. The CDR3 sequence is 17 residues long. Trimming took off 1 base at V and 1 base at J, with 17 bases between the two ends. CDR3 sequence reads: CASSVSAGWTSQETQYF. DNA for the CDR3: TGTGCCAGCAGCGTATCAGCCGGGTGGACTTCCCAAGAGACCCAGTACTTC.

The gene calls are TRBV9 and TRBJ2-7; D possibly corresponds to TRBD1 (6 bases). Germline V gene lookup returns CDR1 SGDLS and CDR2 YYNGEE. The length of the CDR3 is 14 residues. V was trimmed by 3 bases and J by 2 bases, leaving 12 bases between them. Written as DNA, the CDR3 is TGTGCCAGCAGCGGACTGGACAGCCCCTACGAGCAGTACTTC. Protein sequence: CASSGLDSPYEQYF. Looking up the rest from reference TRBV9 and TRBJ2-7 gives the full variable domain: DSGVTQTPKHLITATGQRVTLRCSPRSGDLSVYWYQQSLDQGLQFLIQYYNGEERAKGNILERFSAQQFPDLHSELNLSSLELGDSALYFCASSGLDSPYEQYFGPGTRLTVT.